These 16 T cell receptor beta chains were all obtained from the same sample, sequenced in a study of response to subunit inactivated influenza vaccine. Each CDR3 protein gets one entry after TCRdb re-called the RT-PCR reads with MiXCR. The sample records 550,000 to 650,000 distinct CDR3 sequences, roughly 10% being singletons. Sequencing used PBMCs from blood, obtained on the day of vaccination. The receptors come from a man aged 50 to 60 who received an inactivated influenza vaccine.

This clonotype was detected a few times. V is TRBV7-9 and J is TRBJ2-7; 9 nucleotides match TRBD1. The germline CDR1 and CDR2 sequences are SEHNR and FQNEAQ (reference sequence). The length of the CDR3 is 15 residues. The V gene end was trimmed by 5 bases and the J gene end by 4 bases; junction bases not matched to a gene: 9. The CDR3 region is CASSGRQGDEYEQYF. CDR3 nucleotides: TGTGCCAGCAGCGGAAGACAGGGGGACGAATACGAGCAGTACTTC.

V and J are TRBV7-6 and TRBJ2-7; 7 nucleotides align to TRBD1. CDR3 size: 13 residues. J gave up 3 bases and V 7 bases, and 6 bases lay outside the gene matches. The germline V gene has CDR1 SGHVS and CDR2 FNYEAQ. This CDR3 reads CASTMGQFYEQYF. CDR3 nucleotide sequence: TGTGCCAGCACCATGGGACAGTTCTACGAGCAGTACTTC. Variable domain in full (rest from reference TRBV7-6 and TRBJ2-7): GAGVSQSPRYKVTKRGQDVALRCDPISGHVSLYWYRQALGQGPEFLTYFNYEAQQDKSGLPNDRFSAERPEGSISTLTIQRTEQRDSAMYRCASTMGQFYEQYFGPGTRLTVT.

The chain is built from TRBV6-5 and TRBJ1-5, with 8 bases lining up with TRBD1. The CDR3 totals 15 residues. Germline CDR1 and CDR2: MNHEY and SVGAGI. V trimming: 5 bases; J trimming: 3 bases; junction bases outside the gene matches: 6. The CDR3 DNA follows: TGTGCCAGCAGTACTGGACAGGGAATCAATCAGCCCCAGCATTTT. Its protein is CASSTGQGINQPQHF.

This clonotype has more than one count but fewer than ten. This chain links TRBV3-1 with TRBJ2-2; 8 positions agree with TRBD2. CDR1 and CDR2 from the germline V gene are LGHDT and YNNKEL (reference sequence). The CDR3 contains 19 residues. Germline trimming cut 4 bases from V and 3 bases from J; bases unmatched to any gene: 16. The CDR3 DNA is TGTGCCAGCAGCCCCTCACGGGACGGGGGGGCCATTGACACCGGGGAGCTGTTTTTT. Translation gives CASSPSRDGGAIDTGELFF.

This chain uses TRBV7-9 with TRBJ2-2; TRBD1 aligns across 8 bases. Germline V gene data show CDR1 as SEHNR and CDR2 as FQNEAQ (reference sequence). The CDR3 length is 16 residues. With 1 base clipped from V and 2 bases from J, the junction kept 3 bases outside the gene matches. The CDR3 here is CASSLGDRGNTGELFF. The DNA for the CDR3 is TGTGCCAGCAGCTTAGGAGACAGGGGCAACACCGGGGAGCTGTTTTTT.

This clonotype was seen only a few times. This chain joins TRBV7-2 and TRBJ2-3; D gene ambiguous. Trimming removed 8 bases from V and 2 bases from J, with 14 bases in between. This CDR3 contains 14 residues. The germline V gene encodes CDR1 SGHTA and CDR2 FQGNSA. The CDR3 DNA reads TGTGCCAGCTCCCAGCGTAGGGACACAGATACGCAGTATTTT. This translates into CASSQRRDTDTQYF.

The rearrangement joins TRBV5-1 to TRBJ2-2; D unresolved. The CDR3 length is 14 residues. V lost 1 base and J lost 6, with 10 bases in between. In germline, CDR1 is SGHRS, CDR2 YFSETQ. CDR3 sequence: CASSLKGVAGELFF. CDR3 nucleotide sequence: TGCGCCAGCAGCTTGAAGGGTGTCGCCGGGGAGCTGTTTTTT.

This clonotype occurred many times. The chain is built from TRBV29-1 and TRBJ2-3; 12 bases are a match to TRBD2. The CDR3 is 16 amino acids. With 5 bases clipped from V and 2 bases from J, the junction kept 8 bases outside the gene matches. Per the germline V gene, CDR1 is SQVTM and CDR2 is ANQGSEA. As DNA, the CDR3 is TGCAGCGTTTCCGCACTAGCGGGAGGATCCACAGATACGCAGTATTTT. This codes for CSVSALAGGSTDTQYF.

Ten or more counts support this clonotype. CDR3 loop: CASSQDLQGRQEKLFF. Here the CDR3 DNA reads TGCGCCAGCAGCCAAGATCTCCAGGGGAGGCAGGAAAAACTGTTTTTT. This rearrangement joins TRBV4-1 to TRBJ1-4, with a tentative D call TRBD1 (6 bases). CDR3 size: 16 residues. V was cut by 0 bases and J by 8 bases, with 16 bases left in between. Germline V gives CDR1 MGHRA, CDR2 YSYEKL.

This clonotype has just a few counts. The genes are TRBV3-1 and TRBJ2-1; 10 bases are a match to TRBD2. The CDR3 is 16 residues long. V was clipped by 2 bases and J by 4 bases; unmatched bases: 5. Germline V gene lookup returns CDR1 LGHDT and CDR2 YNNKEL (reference sequence). CDR3 region: CASSQPSGSRYNEQFF. The CDR3 DNA reads TGTGCCAGCAGCCAACCTAGCGGGAGTCGGTACAATGAGCAGTTCTTC.

This clonotype was found many times. The CDR3 protein is CASSDDRVFAAMDLNYGYTF. In nucleotides, the CDR3 is TGTGCCAGCAGTGACGACAGGGTTTTTGCTGCAATGGACCTTAACTATGGCTACACCTTC. The chain has TRBV12-3 or TRBV12-4 and TRBJ1-2; 7 bases align to TRBD1. The ends lost 5 bases at V and 1 base at J; junction bases unmatched: 22. This CDR3 contains 20 residues.

This clonotype was found a few times. The chain uses TRBV7-2 and TRBJ2-5; 7 bases align to TRBD1. This CDR3 has 17 amino acids. Trimming cost V 5 bases and J 5 bases; bases outside gene matches: 17. The germline gives CDR1 SGHTA, CDR2 FQGNSA. DNA for the CDR3: TGTGCCAGCAGCCCTTGGACAGGAGGTCCTTTCGTGGAGACCCAGTACTTC. Translating gives CASSPWTGGPFVETQYF.

This clonotype was observed at least ten times. The CDR3 DNA reads TGCGCCAGCAGCTTGGGCGGGGGGCCCCAAGAGACCCAGTACTTC. As protein: CASSLGGGPQETQYF. The rearrangement joins TRBV5-1 to TRBJ2-5; 8 bases line up with TRBD2. V lost 0 bases, J lost 1 base, and 2 bases stayed unmatched. From germline, CDR1 is SGHRS and CDR2 YFSETQ. CDR3 length: 15 amino acids.

The chain employs TRBV6-2 or TRBV6-3 and TRBJ2-3; weak D call: TRBD2 (6 bases). Trimming stripped 6 bases from V and 1 base from J, with 11 bases between. The length of the CDR3 is 14 residues. Germline V gives CDR1 MNHEY, CDR2 SVGEGT. The CDR3 region has the DNA TGTGCCAGCAGCATCCAGCGGGGCACAGATACGCAGTATTTT. Translation gives CASSIQRGTDTQYF.

The rearrangement joins TRBV12-3 or TRBV12-4 to TRBJ2-5, with D perhaps matching TRBD1 (6 bases). Trimming stripped 3 bases from V and 9 bases from J, with 14 bases between. The CDR3 spans 13 residues. DNA of the CDR3: TGTGCCAGCAGTTTGACAGGACGTTGGGCCCAGTACTTC. Protein product: CASSLTGRWAQYF.

The chain links TRBV28 to TRBJ1-2; 12 bases agree with TRBD1. Trimming cost V 4 bases and J 4 bases; bases outside gene matches: 7. The CDR3 is 16 residues long. CDR1 and CDR2 (germline): MDHEN, SYDVKM. Written as DNA, the CDR3 is TGTGCCAGCAGTTCGTCCCCGGGACAGGGGGCCTATGGCTACACCTTC. The encoded protein is CASSSSPGQGAYGYTF.